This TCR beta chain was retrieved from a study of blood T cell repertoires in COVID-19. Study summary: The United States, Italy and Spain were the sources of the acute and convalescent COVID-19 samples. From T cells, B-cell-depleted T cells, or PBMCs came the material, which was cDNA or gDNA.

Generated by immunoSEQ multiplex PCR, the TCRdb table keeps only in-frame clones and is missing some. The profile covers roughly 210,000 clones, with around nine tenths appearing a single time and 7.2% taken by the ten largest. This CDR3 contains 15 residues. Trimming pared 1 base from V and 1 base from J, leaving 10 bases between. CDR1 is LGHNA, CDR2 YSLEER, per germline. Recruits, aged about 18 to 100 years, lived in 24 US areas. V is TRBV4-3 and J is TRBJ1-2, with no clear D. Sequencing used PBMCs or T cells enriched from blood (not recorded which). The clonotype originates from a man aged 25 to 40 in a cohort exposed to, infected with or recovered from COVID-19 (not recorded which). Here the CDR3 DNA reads TGCGCCAGCAGCCAAGTGAGGCAAAGTAACTATGGCTACACCTTC. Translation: CASSQVRQSNYGYTF.